This section outlines one T cell receptor beta chain sequence together with its context. Its antigen is not identified. The naive CD8 population came from CD45RO-negative cells selected for CCR7, without terminally differentiated effector memory CD45RA+ cells. Only in-frame clones appear in the TCRdb table, and some are missing; sequencing was by immunoSEQ multiplex PCR. The sample includes about 2 million clones, approximately 94% seen only once; the top ten take 1.2%. The data originate from a study of shared clonotypes between healthy human individuals. Overall study findings and caveats: The authors expected sequencing depth to affect clonotype sharing among donors.

V was clipped by 7 bases and J by 4 bases, with 17 bases between them. In germline, CDR1 is WSHSY, CDR2 SAAADI. CDR3 length: 15 residues. The sample taken for sequencing was naive CD8+ T cells sorted from blood. J is TRBJ2-1 and V is TRBV10-2; possible D gene TRBD2, 6 bases. This sequence originates from a man aged 18 to 30 in good health. Written as DNA, the CDR3 is TGCGCCAGCACCCCGGTGGGCGGGACTTACAATGAGCAGTTCTTC. It encodes CASTPVGGTYNEQFF.